This TCR beta chain was sequenced in a study of T-cell memory formation after mild COVID-19. Study-wide results and limits: Researchers report contracting CD4+ clones mostly in CM and EM, with CD8+ clones in EMRA. Memory sampled before infection contained some responding clones, suggesting cross-reactive memory joined.

The CDR3 is 16 residues long. V lost 0 bases to trimming and J lost 10 bases; unmatched junction nucleotides: 6. Germline V gene data show CDR1 as MGHRA and CDR2 as YSYEKL. TCRdb reprocessed the 5' RACE reads with MiXCR, giving one entry per CDR3 protein. In the table there are some 210,000 distinct CDR3 sequences, 10% to 13% of which are singletons. This clonotype was counted ten times or more. Its target is unknown. The V and J genes are TRBV4-1 and TRBJ2-1; 13 bases line up with TRBD2. The sequenced material came from PBMCs or a T cell subset sorted from them (not recorded which). This clonotype was obtained from a man between 18 and 35 years old who had mild COVID-19 (a few samples of this study predate the infection). Cell type and time point are not known. CDR3 in amino acids: CASSQDGTSGGEEQFF. The CDR3 DNA follows: TGCGCCAGCAGCCAAGATGGAACTAGCGGGGGGGAGGAGCAGTTCTTC.